This entry lists 15 T cell receptor beta chains sequenced from one sample in a study of T cell repertoires in cytomegalovirus infection. TCRdb reanalysed the reads using MiXCR and keeps one entry per CDR3 protein. The repertoire holds a few hundred thousand distinct CDR3 sequences, with 25% as singletons. Their recognized antigens are unknown. The sample consisted of cultured PBMCs, taken from culture after CMV antigen stimulation. The receptor source for this set is a human donor in good health (CMV status not recorded). Some clones in this sample may be carry-over from other donors' samples.

Relative to its sample, this clonotype is medium-sized. The genes are TRBV7-2 and TRBJ2-1, with D tentatively TRBD1 (5 bases). This CDR3 has 15 residues. The germline gives CDR1 SGHTA, CDR2 FQGNSA. V lost 1 base to trimming and J lost 0 bases, with 7 bases between them. In DNA form, the CDR3 reads TGTGCCAGCAGCTTAGGACAGTTCTCCTACAATGAGCAGTTCTTC. Its translation is CASSLGQFSYNEQFF.

This CDR3 reads CASSPSGTQANYGYTF. Here the CDR3 DNA reads TGTGCCAGCAGTCCCTCCGGGACACAGGCTAACTATGGCTACACCTTC. The chain couples TRBV7-9 to TRBJ1-2; tentative D call: TRBD1 (6 bases). V was cut by 6 bases and J by 0 bases, with 17 bases left in between. Germline CDR1 is SEHNR and CDR2 is FQNEAQ (reference sequence). This CDR3 region has 16 residues.

The J gene is TRBJ2-2, the V gene TRBV19; no definite D call. Per germline, CDR1 LNHDA and CDR2 SQIVND (reference sequence). Trimming removed 6 bases at V and 0 bases at J, with 8 bases between. The CDR3 is 14 amino acids. CDR3 sequence (DNA): TGTGCCAGTAGCGAGGCTTCGAACACCGGGGAGCTGTTTTTT. Its translation is CASSEASNTGELFF.

V and J are TRBV29-1 and TRBJ2-2, with D perhaps being TRBD1 or TRBD2 (6 bases each). The CDR3 runs 13 residues. CDR1 and CDR2 from the germline V gene are SQVTM and ANQGSEA. The V and J ends lost 7 bases and 0 bases respectively, with 9 bases between them. The CDR3 is CSGGATNTGELFF. In DNA, the CDR3 is TGCAGCGGGGGGGCAACGAACACCGGGGAGCTGTTTTTT.

This clonotype was detected only a few times. The chain has TRBV11-2 and TRBJ1-1; weak D call: TRBD1 (5 bases). CDR1 and CDR2 from the germline V gene are SGHAT and FQNNGV. The CDR3 spans 15 residues. V lost 4 bases, J lost 3 bases, and 15 bases lay in between. In nucleotides, the CDR3 is TGTGCCAGCAGCTGGGGCGGTAGGGCGGACACTGAAGCTTTCTTT. It translates to CASSWGGRADTEAFF.

The chain joins TRBV13 to TRBJ2-5; D is possibly TRBD2 (5 bases). V dropped 3 bases and J dropped 0 bases, with 8 bases sitting between them. There are 14 residues in the CDR3. CDR1 is PRHDT, CDR2 FYEKMQ, per germline (reference sequence). CDR3: CASSLEADQETQYF. The CDR3 DNA reads TGTGCCAGCAGCTTGGAGGCGGACCAAGAGACCCAGTACTTC. The variable domain in full, with the rest retrieved from reference TRBV13 and TRBJ2-5, is AAGVIQSPRHLIKEKRETATLKCYPIPRHDTVYWYQQGPGQDPQFLISFYEKMQSDKGSIPDRFSAQQFSDYHSELNMSSLELGDSALYFCASSLEADQETQYFGPGTRLLVL.

This clonotype was picked up many times. The chain recombines TRBV7-2 with TRBJ2-1; TRBD2 agrees at 9 bases. Trimming cost V 3 bases and J 14 bases; bases outside gene matches: 8. The germline gives CDR1 SGHTA, CDR2 FQGNSA. This CDR3 comprises 13 residues. The CDR3 reads CASSFSGTSSEFF. The CDR3 DNA sequence: TGTGCCAGCAGCTTCTCCGGGACTAGCTCTGAGTTCTTC.

The chain employs TRBV20-1 and TRBJ2-5, with D tentatively TRBD2 (6 bases). The length of the CDR3 is 15 residues. Germline lookup yields CDR1 DFQATT and CDR2 SNEGSKA (reference sequence). V lost 5 bases to trimming and J lost 4 bases, with 20 bases between them. The CDR3: CSAGRTPGAGETQYF. As DNA, the CDR3 is TGCAGTGCTGGCCGTACCCCGGGAGCTGGAGAGACCCAGTACTTC.

This chain joins TRBV19 and TRBJ1-1; TRBD1 aligns across 12 bases. The CDR3 sequence is 15 residues long. Germline V gene sequence: CDR1 LNHDA, CDR2 SQIVND (reference sequence). With V trimmed by 4 bases and J by 4 bases, 4 bases remained unmatched. CDR3 coding DNA: TGTGCCAGTAGTACCCGGGACAGGGGGCCCACTGAAGCTTTCTTT. This codes for CASSTRDRGPTEAFF.

In this sample, this clonotype turned up many times. The chain carries TRBV19 and TRBJ2-2; 8 nucleotides line up with TRBD1. V shed 5 bases and J 5 bases; nucleotides not matched to a gene: 7. CDR3 length: 15 amino acids. The V gene's germline CDR1 is LNHDA and CDR2 SQIVND (reference sequence). CDR3 nucleotide sequence: TGTGCCAGTAGTCCGCAGGGGGCTGGGACCGGGGAGCTGTTTTTT. It is translated as CASSPQGAGTGELFF.

This clonotype was found a few times. The genes are TRBV20-1 and TRBJ1-1, with 9 bases fitting TRBD1. V lost 2 bases to trimming and J lost 3 bases; unmatched junction nucleotides: 7. From germline, CDR1 is DFQATT and CDR2 SNEGSKA (reference sequence). The CDR3 totals 15 residues. The DNA of the CDR3 is TGCAGTGCTAGACCCATCACAGGGGGCTACACTGAAGCTTTCTTT. Translating gives CSARPITGGYTEAFF.

Remarks on this clonotype: A much larger clone is a single base away; this may be a read error. The rearrangement uses TRBV7-2 and TRBJ2-2; D may be TRBD1 (6 bases). CDR1 and CDR2 from the germline V gene are SGHTA and FQGNSA. The CDR3 runs 16 residues. The CDR3 bases are TGTGCCGGCAGCTTAAGCTCTGGGACAATCAACGGGGAGCTGTTTTTT. Amino acid sequence: CAGSLSSGTINGELFF.

This clonotype was seen only a few times. This rearrangement joins TRBV4-1 to TRBJ2-3, with 7 positions matching TRBD2. The CDR3 contains 20 residues. Germline CDR1 and CDR2: MGHRA and YSYEKL. Trimming at V came to 0 bases and at J to 1 base, leaving 16 bases not matched to a gene. The DNA of the CDR3 is TGCGCCAGCAGCCAAGATGCCCCTCTTGCGGGAGCTGAGGGCACAGATACGCAGTATTTT. It encodes CASSQDAPLAGAEGTDTQYF.

There are a few counts of this clonotype. The chain employs TRBV7-6 and TRBJ1-3; weak D call: TRBD1 (6 bases). V was cut by 3 bases and J by 0 bases, with 15 bases left in between. This CDR3 comprises 17 residues. Germline V gene data show CDR1 as SGHVS and CDR2 as FNYEAQ. CDR3 nucleotides: TGTGCCAGCAGCTTCGGGGGGCGGCGAAACTCTGGAAACACCATATATTTT. It codes for CASSFGGRRNSGNTIYF.

The genes are TRBV6-2 or TRBV6-3 and TRBJ2-3; TRBD2 is a possible D gene (5 bases). The CDR3 sequence is 14 residues long. Germline loops: CDR1 MNHEY, CDR2 SVGEGT. V was cut by 2 bases and J by 1 base, with 7 bases left in between. CDR3 in amino acids: CASSYEGGTDTQYF. CDR3 nucleotides: TGTGCCAGCAGTTACGAGGGAGGCACAGATACGCAGTATTTT.